This T cell receptor (beta chain) originates from a study of blood T cell repertoires in COVID-19. Overall study: Samples taken during acute and convalescent COVID-19 were collected in the United States, Italy and Spain. Sample material is recorded as cDNA or gDNA derived from T cells, B-cell-depleted T cells, or PBMCs.

Source study methods: Reference gene primer amplification in the assay estimated nucleated cell counts. Measured with immunoSEQ multiplex PCR; TCRdb has only the in-frame clones, and not every one. V, J and clone size were drawn from that table, and D and trimming were deduced from the DNA. The sample has about 59,000 clones, 91% seen once; the top ten hold approximately 8.1%. The receptor was isolated from a human donor in a cohort sampled during active COVID-19. Sequencing was carried out using peripheral blood.

CDR3 region: CASSYRGRSYEQYF. The CDR3 region has the DNA TGTGCCAGCAGTTACAGGGGGAGATCCTACGAGCAGTACTTC. The chain is built from TRBV6-5 and TRBJ2-7; TRBD1 might be the D (6 bases). V lost 2 bases and J 1 base, leaving 9 bases between the germline ends. The CDR3 is made up of 14 amino acids. The germline CDR1 and CDR2 sequences are MNHEY and SVGAGI.